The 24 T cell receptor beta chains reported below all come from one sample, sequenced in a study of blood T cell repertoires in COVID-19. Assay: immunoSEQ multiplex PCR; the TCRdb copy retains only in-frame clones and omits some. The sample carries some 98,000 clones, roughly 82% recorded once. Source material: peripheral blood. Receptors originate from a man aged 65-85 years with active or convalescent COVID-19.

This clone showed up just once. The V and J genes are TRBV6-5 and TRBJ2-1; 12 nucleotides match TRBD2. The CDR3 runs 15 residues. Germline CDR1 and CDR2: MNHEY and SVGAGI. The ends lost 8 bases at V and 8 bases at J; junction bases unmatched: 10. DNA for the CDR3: TGTGCCAGCTCTCTAGCGGGGGGGCCCAGGGATGAGCAGTTCTTC. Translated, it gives CASSLAGGPRDEQFF.

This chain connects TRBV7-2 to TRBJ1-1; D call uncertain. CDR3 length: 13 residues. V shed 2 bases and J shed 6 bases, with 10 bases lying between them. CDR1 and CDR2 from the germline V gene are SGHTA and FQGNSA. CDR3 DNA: TGTGCCAGCAGCTTAAAGAGTATCTCTGAAGCTTTCTTT. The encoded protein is CASSLKSISEAFF.

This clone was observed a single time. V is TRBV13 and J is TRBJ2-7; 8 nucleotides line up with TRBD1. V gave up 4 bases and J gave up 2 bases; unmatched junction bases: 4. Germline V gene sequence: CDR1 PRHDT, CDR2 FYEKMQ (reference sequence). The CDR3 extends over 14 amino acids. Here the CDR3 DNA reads TGTGCCAGCAGCTCCGGACAGGGAGCCTACGAGCAGTACTTC. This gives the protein CASSSGQGAYEQYF.

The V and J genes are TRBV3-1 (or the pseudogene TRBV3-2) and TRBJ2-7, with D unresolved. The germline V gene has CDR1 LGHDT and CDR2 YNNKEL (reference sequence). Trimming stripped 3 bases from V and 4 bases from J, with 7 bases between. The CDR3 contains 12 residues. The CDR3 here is CASSQYGYEQYF. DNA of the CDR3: TGTGCCAGCAGCCAGTACGGTTACGAGCAGTACTTC.

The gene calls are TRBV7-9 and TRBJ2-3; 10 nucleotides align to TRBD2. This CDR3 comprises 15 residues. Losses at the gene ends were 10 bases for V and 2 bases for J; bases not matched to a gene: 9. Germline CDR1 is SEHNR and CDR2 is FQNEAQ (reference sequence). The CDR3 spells CAMQGSGGSTDTQYF. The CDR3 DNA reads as TGTGCCATGCAGGGTAGCGGGGGGTCCACAGATACGCAGTATTTT.

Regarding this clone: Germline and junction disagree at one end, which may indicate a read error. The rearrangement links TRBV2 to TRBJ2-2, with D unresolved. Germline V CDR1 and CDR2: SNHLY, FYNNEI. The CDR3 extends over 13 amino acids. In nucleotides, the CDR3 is TGTGCCAGCGGTGAAAGCCCTCGCGGGGAGCTGTTTTTT. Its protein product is CASGESPRGELFF. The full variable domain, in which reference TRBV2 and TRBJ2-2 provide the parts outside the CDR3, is EPEVTQTPSHQVTQMGQEVILRCVPISNHLYFYWYRQILGQKVEFLVSFYNNEISEKSEIFDDQFSVERPDGSNFTLKIRSTKLEDSAMYFCASGESPRGELFFGEGSRLTVL.

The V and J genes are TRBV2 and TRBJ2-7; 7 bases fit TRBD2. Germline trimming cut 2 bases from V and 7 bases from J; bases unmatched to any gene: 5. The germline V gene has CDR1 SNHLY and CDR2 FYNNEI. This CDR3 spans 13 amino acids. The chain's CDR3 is CASSERGRGEQYF. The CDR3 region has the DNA TGTGCCAGCAGTGAACGAGGGCGGGGGGAGCAGTACTTC.

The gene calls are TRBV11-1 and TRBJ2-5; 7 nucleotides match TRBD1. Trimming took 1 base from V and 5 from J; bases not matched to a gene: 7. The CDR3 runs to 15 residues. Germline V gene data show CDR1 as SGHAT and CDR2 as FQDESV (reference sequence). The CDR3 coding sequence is TGTGCCAGCAGCTTAGACGGACAGGCCTCCGAGACCCAGTACTTC. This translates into CASSLDGQASETQYF.

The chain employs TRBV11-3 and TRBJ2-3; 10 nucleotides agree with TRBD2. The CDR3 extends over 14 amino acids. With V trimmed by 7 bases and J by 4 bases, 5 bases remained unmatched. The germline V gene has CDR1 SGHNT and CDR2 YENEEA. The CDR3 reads CASKSSGGSDTQYF. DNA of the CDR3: TGTGCCAGCAAGAGTAGCGGGGGGTCAGATACGCAGTATTTT.

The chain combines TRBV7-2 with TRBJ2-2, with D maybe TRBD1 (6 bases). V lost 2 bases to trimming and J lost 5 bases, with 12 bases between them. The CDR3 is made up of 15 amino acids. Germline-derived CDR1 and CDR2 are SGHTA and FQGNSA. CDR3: CASSLSLGGTGELFF. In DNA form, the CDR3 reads TGTGCCAGCAGCTTAAGCCTAGGGGGAACCGGGGAGCTGTTTTTT.

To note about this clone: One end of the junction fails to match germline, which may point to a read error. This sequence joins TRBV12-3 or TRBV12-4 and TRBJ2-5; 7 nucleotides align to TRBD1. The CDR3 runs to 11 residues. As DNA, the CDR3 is TGTGCCAGCAGTACGGGACAGCGCAAGAACTTC. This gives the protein CASSTGQRKNF.

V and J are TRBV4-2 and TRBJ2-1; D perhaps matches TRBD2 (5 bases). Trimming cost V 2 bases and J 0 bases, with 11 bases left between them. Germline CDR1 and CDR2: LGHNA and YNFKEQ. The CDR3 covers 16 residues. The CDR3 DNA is TGTGCCAGCAGCCAAACTACTAGTGGCTCCTACAATGAGCAGTTCTTC. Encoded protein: CASSQTTSGSYNEQFF.

The chain's CDR3 is CATSRAREGITEAFF. In DNA form, the CDR3 reads TGTGCCACCAGCAGAGCGAGGGAGGGTATCACTGAAGCTTTCTTT. The genes are TRBV15 and TRBJ1-1; D ambiguous. Trimming stripped 1 base from V and 4 bases from J, with 13 bases between. This CDR3 is 15 amino acids long. Germline CDR1 and CDR2: LNHNV and YYDKDF (reference sequence).

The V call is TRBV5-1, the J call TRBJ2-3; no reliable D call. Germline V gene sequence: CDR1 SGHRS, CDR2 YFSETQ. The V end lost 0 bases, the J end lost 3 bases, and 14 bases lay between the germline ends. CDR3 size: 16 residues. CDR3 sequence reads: CASSLAERLLTDTQYF. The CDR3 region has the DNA TGCGCCAGCAGCTTGGCCGAGCGCCTTTTGACAGATACGCAGTATTTT.

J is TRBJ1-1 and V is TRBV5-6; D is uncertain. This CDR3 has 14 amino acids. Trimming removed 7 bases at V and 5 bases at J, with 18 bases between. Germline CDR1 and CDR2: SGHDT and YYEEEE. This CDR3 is CASRTGSPWTEAFF. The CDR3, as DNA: TGTGCCAGCCGAACGGGGTCGCCGTGGACTGAAGCTTTCTTT.

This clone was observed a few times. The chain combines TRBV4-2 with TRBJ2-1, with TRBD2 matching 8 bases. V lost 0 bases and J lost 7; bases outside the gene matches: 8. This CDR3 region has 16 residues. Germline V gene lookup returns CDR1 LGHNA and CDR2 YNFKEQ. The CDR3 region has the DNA TGTGCCAGCAGCCAAGATGGGACGGGGGGGCTGAATGAGCAGTTCTTC. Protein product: CASSQDGTGGLNEQFF.

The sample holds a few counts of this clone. This CDR3 reads CASSTSDRSQPQHF. CDR3 nucleotide sequence: TGCGCCAGCAGCACTTCGGACAGGAGCCAGCCCCAGCATTTT. This chain joins TRBV10-2 and TRBJ1-5; 7 bases fit TRBD1. The CDR3 is 14 residues long. The germline V gene encodes CDR1 WSHSY and CDR2 SAAADI. V was pared by 6 bases and J by 7 bases, with 9 bases of the junction left unmatched.

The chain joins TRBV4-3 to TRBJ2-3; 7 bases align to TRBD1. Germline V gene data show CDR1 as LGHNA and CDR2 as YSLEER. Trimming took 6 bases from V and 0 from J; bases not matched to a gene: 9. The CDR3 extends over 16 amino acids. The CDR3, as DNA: TGCGCCAGCAGAAACTACGGGACAGCTAGCACAGATACGCAGTATTTT. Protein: CASRNYGTASTDTQYF.

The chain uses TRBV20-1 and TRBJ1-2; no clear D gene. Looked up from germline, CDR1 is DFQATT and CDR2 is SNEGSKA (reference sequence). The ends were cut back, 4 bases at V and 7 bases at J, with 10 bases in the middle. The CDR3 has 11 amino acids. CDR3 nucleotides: TGCAGTGCTACCGGGAGTGGTGGCTACACCTTC. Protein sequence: CSATGSGGYTF.

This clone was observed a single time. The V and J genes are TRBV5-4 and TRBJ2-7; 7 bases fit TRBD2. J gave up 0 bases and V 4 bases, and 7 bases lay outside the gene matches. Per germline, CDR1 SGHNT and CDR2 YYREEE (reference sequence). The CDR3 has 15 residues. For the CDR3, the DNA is TGTGCCAGCAGCCTGGGGGGGGAACTCTCCTACGAGCAGTACTTC. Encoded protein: CASSLGGELSYEQYF.

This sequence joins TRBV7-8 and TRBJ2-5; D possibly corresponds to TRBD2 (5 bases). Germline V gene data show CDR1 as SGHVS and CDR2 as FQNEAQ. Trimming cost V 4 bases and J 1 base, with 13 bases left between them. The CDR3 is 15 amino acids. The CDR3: CASSSPVGGQETQYF. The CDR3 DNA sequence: TGTGCCAGCAGCTCCCCGGTTGGAGGCCAAGAGACCCAGTACTTC.

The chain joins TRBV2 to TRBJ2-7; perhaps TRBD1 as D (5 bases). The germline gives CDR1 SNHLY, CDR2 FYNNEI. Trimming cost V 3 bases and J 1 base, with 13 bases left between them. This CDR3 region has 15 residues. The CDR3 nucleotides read TGTGCCAGCAGTGACCCGGTGGGGCAATCCTACGAGCAGTACTTC. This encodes CASSDPVGQSYEQYF.

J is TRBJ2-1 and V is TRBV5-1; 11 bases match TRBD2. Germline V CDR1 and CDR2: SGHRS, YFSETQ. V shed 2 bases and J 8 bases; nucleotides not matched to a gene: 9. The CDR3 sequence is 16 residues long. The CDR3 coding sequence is TGCGCCAGCAGCTTCGGGTATAGCGGGGGGGCAGATGAGCAGTTCTTC. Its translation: CASSFGYSGGADEQFF. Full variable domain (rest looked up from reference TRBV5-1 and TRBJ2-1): KAGVTQTPRYLIKTRGQQVTLSCSPISGHRSVSWYQQTPGQGLQFLFEYFSETQRNKGNFPGRFSGRQFSNSRSEMNVSTLELGDSALYLCASSFGYSGGADEQFFGPGTRLTVL.

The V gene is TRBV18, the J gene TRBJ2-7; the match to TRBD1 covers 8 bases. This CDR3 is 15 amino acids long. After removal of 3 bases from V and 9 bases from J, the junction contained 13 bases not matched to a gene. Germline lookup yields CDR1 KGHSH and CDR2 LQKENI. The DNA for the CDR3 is TGTGCCAGCTCACCCCCCGTGACAGGGGTTAACGCGCAGTACTTC. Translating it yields CASSPPVTGVNAQYF.